This paragraph covers one T cell receptor beta chain sequence. The CDR3 runs to 16 residues. CDR1 MNHEY and CDR2 SMNVEV come from the germline V gene (reference sequence). Trimming left V 6 bases short and J 0 bases short, with 15 bases between. The data are from a study of shared clonotypes between healthy human individuals. Overall study context: Ranging from 18 to 49 in age, donors were two women and a few men.

Assay used: immunoSEQ multiplex PCR; TCRdb lists only in-frame clones, some missing. The table records some 2.3 million clones, approximately 93% of them present only once. Sequenced material: naive CD4+ T cells from PBMCs. Subset specified: CD45RA+ positively selected. The rearrangement links TRBV27 to TRBJ2-1; D is ambiguous. The receptor comes from a man aged 18 to 30 in good health. Some clones in this sample may be carry-over from other donors' samples. The CDR3 is CASRTGPSSSYNEQFF. CDR3 sequence (DNA): TGTGCCAGCAGAACTGGACCGTCGAGCTCCTACAATGAGCAGTTCTTC.